This TCR beta chain was recovered during a study of cytomegalovirus exposure and HLA in healthy donors. The study's findings and limits: As a later analysis showed, several of the most significant clusters appeared to be linked to common viral pathogens. Per published reports, the classifier diagnosed cytomegalovirus status with high specificity and sensitivity. Most CMV-associated TCR beta chains appeared HLA-restricted in a later analysis.

Researchers ran the PCR with 60 Vbeta and 13 Jbeta primers. In the original analysis: A later analysis counted roughly 74 million unique TCR beta chains, about 11 million shared. TCRdb's table, derived via immunoSEQ multiplex PCR, lists solely in-frame clones and lacks some. The V and J calls and clone size are taken from that table; D and trimming were inferred from the DNA. The sample yields 90,000 or so clones, roughly four fifths seen once. Concerning this clone itself: The antigen is undetermined.

The V and J ends lost 7 bases and 4 bases respectively, with 17 bases between them. Germline CDR1 SNHLY, CDR2 FYNNEI. This CDR3 comprises 14 residues. The sample taken for sequencing was PBMCs. The rearrangement links TRBV2 to TRBJ2-7; D might be TRBD2 (6 bases). This receptor was taken from a man aged 25-40 years in good health and CMV-seropositive. The CDR3 region is CASMGTGTPYEQYF. The CDR3 DNA is TGTGCCAGCATGGGGACTGGGACCCCGTACGAGCAGTACTTC.